These 5 T cell receptor beta chains were sequenced from one sample in a study of blood T cell repertoires in COVID-19. Some clones are missing from TCRdb's copy, which holds only in-frame ones; the method was immunoSEQ multiplex PCR. The sample yields roughly 330,000 clones, more than 80% seen once. The specimen sequenced was peripheral blood. Source of these receptors: a man aged 18 to 30 who had recovered from COVID-19.

This sequence joins TRBV2 and TRBJ1-4; D call uncertain. Germline values: CDR1 SNHLY, CDR2 FYNNEI. The V end was cut by 7 bases, the J end by 7 bases, with 13 bases between. The CDR3 is 13 residues long. CDR3 loop: CASIQAPSEKLFF. The CDR3, as DNA: TGTGCCAGCATTCAGGCTCCGAGTGAAAAACTGTTTTTT.

The chain employs TRBV11-2 and TRBJ1-2; no firm D call. The CDR3 runs 14 residues. V was trimmed by 0 bases and J by 8 bases, leaving 13 bases between them. Germline V lookup: CDR1 SGHAT, CDR2 FQNNGV. CDR3: CASSLEAGRSGYTF. CDR3 sequence (DNA): TGTGCCAGCAGCTTAGAGGCAGGCCGAAGCGGCTACACCTTC.

This clone showed up just a few times. This chain links TRBV2 with TRBJ2-3; a possible D gene is TRBD2 (5 bases). The germline V gene has CDR1 SNHLY and CDR2 FYNNEI. The CDR3 is made up of 14 amino acids. V lost 10 bases and J 3 bases, leaving 17 bases between the germline ends. Here the CDR3 reads CAIQLVQLTDTQYF. The CDR3, as DNA: TGTGCCATCCAACTAGTTCAATTGACAGATACGCAGTATTTT.

The chain recombines TRBV4-1 with TRBJ1-2; possible D gene TRBD1, 5 bases. CDR3 length: 15 residues. Germline V lookup: CDR1 MGHRA, CDR2 YSYEKL. Trimming left V 0 bases short and J 0 bases short, with 8 bases between. CDR3 DNA sequence: TGCGCCAGCAGCCAAGACGACAGACCTAACTATGGCTACACCTTC. Its protein is CASSQDDRPNYGYTF.

The V call is TRBV2, the J call TRBJ1-2, with 7 bases fitting TRBD1. With 1 base clipped from V and 6 bases from J, the junction kept 8 bases outside the gene matches. The CDR3 runs to 15 residues. Germline lookup yields CDR1 SNHLY and CDR2 FYNNEI. The CDR3: CASSEDYGTVNGYTF. The CDR3, as DNA: TGTGCCAGCAGTGAAGATTACGGGACAGTAAATGGCTACACCTTC.